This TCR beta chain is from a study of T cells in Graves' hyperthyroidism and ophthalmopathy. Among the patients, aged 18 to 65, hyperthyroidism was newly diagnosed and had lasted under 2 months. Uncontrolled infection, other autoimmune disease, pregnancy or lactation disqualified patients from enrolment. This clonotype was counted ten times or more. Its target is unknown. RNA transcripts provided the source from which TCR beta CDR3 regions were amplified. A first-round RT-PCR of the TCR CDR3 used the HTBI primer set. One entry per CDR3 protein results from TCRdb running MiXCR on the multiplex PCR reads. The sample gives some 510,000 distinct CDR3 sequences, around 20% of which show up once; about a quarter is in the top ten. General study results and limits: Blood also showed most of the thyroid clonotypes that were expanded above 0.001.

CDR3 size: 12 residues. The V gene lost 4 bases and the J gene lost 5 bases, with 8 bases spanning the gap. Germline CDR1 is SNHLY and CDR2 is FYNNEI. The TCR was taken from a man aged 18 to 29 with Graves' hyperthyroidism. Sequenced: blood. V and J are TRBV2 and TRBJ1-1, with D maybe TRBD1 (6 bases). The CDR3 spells CASSATGTEAFF. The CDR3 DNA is TGTGCCAGCAGTGCTACAGGGACTGAAGCTTTCTTT.